This TCR beta chain is from a study of blood T cell repertoires in COVID-19. For the study at large: Samples of COVID-19 (acute and convalescent) were obtained from the United States, Italy and Spain. The analysed material was cDNA or gDNA that came from T cells, B-cell-depleted T cells, or PBMCs.

Trimming cost V 5 bases and J 6 bases, with 11 bases left between them. Germline V CDR1 and CDR2: SGHTA, FQGNSA. This CDR3 comprises 12 residues. Per the original methods: Amplification with reference gene primers provided the estimates of nucleated cell counts. Generated by immunoSEQ multiplex PCR, the TCRdb table keeps only in-frame clones and is missing some. D and trimming were read from the DNA, whereas the V and J calls and clone size are those reported in that table. This table has some 98,000 clones, about 79% appearing once. This chain connects TRBV7-2 to TRBJ2-7, with a possible D match to TRBD1 (6 bases). Sequenced sample: peripheral blood. The clonotype originates from a man aged 55 to 70 with acute or convalescent COVID-19. The CDR3 DNA reads TGTGCCAGCAGCATCAGGGGACGCGAGCAGTACTTC. This encodes CASSIRGREQYF.